The clone carrying this T cell receptor (beta chain) was found a few times. The data originate from a study of blood T cell repertoires in COVID-19. The table came from immunoSEQ multiplex PCR; TCRdb's copy has only in-frame clones and leaves some out. This repertoire shows 65,000 to 80,000 clones, 75% to 90% found once; its top ten account for 8.3%. This CDR3 is 17 amino acids long. The V gene end was trimmed by 2 bases and the J gene end by 7 bases; junction bases not matched to a gene: 13. The germline V gene has CDR1 SGHTA and CDR2 FQGNSA. The specimen was peripheral blood. The J gene is TRBJ2-3, the V gene TRBV7-2, with 9 nucleotides matching TRBD1. This sequence originates from a man between 50 and 59 years old with active COVID-19. This CDR3 reads CASSLSHSGQGLHTQYF. CDR3 DNA sequence: TGTGCCAGCAGCTTATCCCACTCGGGACAGGGTCTACATACGCAGTATTTT.